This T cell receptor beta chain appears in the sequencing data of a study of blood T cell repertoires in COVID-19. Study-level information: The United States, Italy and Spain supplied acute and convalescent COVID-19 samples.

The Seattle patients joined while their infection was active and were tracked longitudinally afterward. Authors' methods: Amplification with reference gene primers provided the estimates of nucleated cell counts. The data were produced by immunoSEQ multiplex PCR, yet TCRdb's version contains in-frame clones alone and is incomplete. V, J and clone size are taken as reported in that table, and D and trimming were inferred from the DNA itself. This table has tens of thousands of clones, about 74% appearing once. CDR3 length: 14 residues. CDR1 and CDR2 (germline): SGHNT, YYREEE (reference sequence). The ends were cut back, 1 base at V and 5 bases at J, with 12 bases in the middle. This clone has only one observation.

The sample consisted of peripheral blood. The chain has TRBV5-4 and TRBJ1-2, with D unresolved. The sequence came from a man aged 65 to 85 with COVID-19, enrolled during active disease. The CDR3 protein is CASSLRRGDYGYTF. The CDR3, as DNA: TGTGCCAGCAGCTTGCGTCGGGGTGATTATGGCTACACCTTC.